Sequencing of this T cell receptor (beta chain) was carried out in a study of cytomegalovirus exposure and HLA in healthy donors. Study-level findings and limits: Being indistinguishable, some V segments were excluded, TRBV6-2 and TRBV6-3 among them. Versus the approximately 700-donor mean, an Asian-associated ancestry cluster reportedly showed fewer N-insertions in a later analysis.

Primers for the PCR totalled 60 Vbeta and 13 Jbeta. Sequencing was performed with immunoSEQ multiplex PCR; in TCRdb, only in-frame clones are kept and a portion is missing. In the table there are around 120,000 clones, 63% of which are singletons. CDR3 length: 14 amino acids. Deletions cut 0 bases from V and 5 bases from J, with 11 bases between. Germline assignment: CDR1 SGHDT and CDR2 YYEEEE. This clone was seen once. Antigen unknown. The rearrangement joins TRBV5-6 to TRBJ1-1; maybe TRBD1 (6 bases). The sequenced sample was PBMCs. This clonotype originated in a man aged 40-49 years in good health and CMV-seropositive. In nucleotides, the CDR3 is TGTGCCAGCAGCTTGGCCGCCAGGGGAACTGAAGCTTTCTTT. Translating it yields CASSLAARGTEAFF.